This TCR beta chain was sequenced during a study of T-cell memory formation after mild COVID-19. Overall study: Each donor largely had its own TCR clusters.

In TCRdb, the 5' RACE reads were re-called with MiXCR into one record per CDR3 protein. This table has about 140,000 distinct CDR3 sequences, 13% to 15% appearing once. This clonotype has at least ten counts. What it recognizes is unknown. Findings of the study overall: Clones that contracted clustered mainly in CM and EM if CD4+ and in EMRA if CD8+. The second-wave clones peaking on day 37 were not confirmed as SARS-CoV-2-specific. Pre-infection memory already had some responding clones, implying cross-reactive memory joined.

The source of this sequence is an adult woman who had mild COVID-19 (a few samples of this study predate the infection). Cell type and time point are not known. The sample comprised PBMCs or a T cell subset sorted from them (not recorded which).

CDR3 sequence: CASRSSYNEQFF. CDR3 DNA sequence: TGTGCCAGCAGGAGCTCCTACAATGAGCAGTTCTTC. The chain links TRBV5-4 to TRBJ2-1; D gene uncertain. Trimming pared 5 bases from V and 0 bases from J, leaving 3 bases between. CDR1 is SGHNT, CDR2 YYREEE, per germline (reference sequence). This CDR3 comprises 12 residues.